The present TCR beta chain was sequenced within a study of cytomegalovirus exposure and HLA in healthy donors. Study summary: An early data release held 75 million to 100 million unique TCRs from HLA-typed donors. Study-wide results and caveats: It was in a later analysis that TCR association rates were seen to vary by HLA locus, highest for DRB1 and lowest for HLA-C. Most likely, a cluster of highly shared sequence variants arose as a sequencing artifact. Later analysis revealed greater clonal expansion in HLA-associated TCR beta chains than in equally common others.

This clone was recorded only once. What it recognizes is unknown. The PCR had 60 Vbeta and 13 Jbeta primers. Data came from immunoSEQ multiplex PCR; TCRdb stores just in-frame clones and leaves some out. The sample lists over 150,000 clones; around 80% were seen once. The CDR3 runs to 14 residues. Germline CDR1 MNHNS, CDR2 SASEGT. Trimming left V 1 base short and J 4 bases short, with 11 bases between. The V call is TRBV6-1, the J call TRBJ2-7; tentative D call: TRBD1 (7 bases). The receptor was derived from a woman aged 25-40 years in good health and CMV-seropositive. The source material was PBMCs. CDR3 bases: TGTGCCAGCAGTGAAGAGGGGGGACAGTACGAGCAGTACTTC. Protein: CASSEEGGQYEQYF.